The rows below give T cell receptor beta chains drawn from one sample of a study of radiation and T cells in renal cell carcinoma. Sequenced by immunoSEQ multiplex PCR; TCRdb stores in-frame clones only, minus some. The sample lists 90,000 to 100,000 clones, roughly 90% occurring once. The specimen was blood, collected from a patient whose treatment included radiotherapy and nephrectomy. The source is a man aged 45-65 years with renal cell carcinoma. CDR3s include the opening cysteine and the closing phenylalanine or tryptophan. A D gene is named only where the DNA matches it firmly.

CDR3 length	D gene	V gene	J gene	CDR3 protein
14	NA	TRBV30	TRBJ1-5	CAWSVLTSNQPQHF
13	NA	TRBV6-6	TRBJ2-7	CASRVDRAGEQYF
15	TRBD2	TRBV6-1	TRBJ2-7	CASSEAFSGGYEQYF
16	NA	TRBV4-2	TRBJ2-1	CASSQDPGRSYNEQFF
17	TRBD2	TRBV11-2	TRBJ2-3	CASSLRTSGLSTDTQYF
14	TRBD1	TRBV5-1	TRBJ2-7	CASSLARGQHEQYF
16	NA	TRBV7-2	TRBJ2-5	CASSLLDGTLQETQYF
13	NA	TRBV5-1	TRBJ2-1	CASSQETHNEQFF
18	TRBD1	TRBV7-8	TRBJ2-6	CASSSGTASISGANVLTF
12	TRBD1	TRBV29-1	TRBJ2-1	CSARQGNNEQFF
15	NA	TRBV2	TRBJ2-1	CASSRERGVVNEQFF
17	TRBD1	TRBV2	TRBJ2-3	CASSSTSPGQSTDTQYF
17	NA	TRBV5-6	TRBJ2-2	CASSLLGHGSRPGELFF
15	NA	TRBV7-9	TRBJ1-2	CASSSRGLGGYGYTF
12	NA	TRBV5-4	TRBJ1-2	CASSLEPYGYTF
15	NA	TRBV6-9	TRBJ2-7	CASSYSIHENYEQYF
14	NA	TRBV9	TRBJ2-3	CASGLGTSTDTQYF
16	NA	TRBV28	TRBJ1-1	CASSWLALSMNTEAFF
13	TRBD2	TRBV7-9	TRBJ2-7	CASSLGGGLEQYF
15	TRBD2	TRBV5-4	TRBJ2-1	CASSFLGGRAYEQFF
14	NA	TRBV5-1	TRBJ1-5	CASSLGTAGGVMVF
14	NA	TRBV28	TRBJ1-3	CASSPHGSGNTIYF
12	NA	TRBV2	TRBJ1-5	CASRVSNQPQHF
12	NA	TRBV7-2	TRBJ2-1	CASSLIYHEQFF
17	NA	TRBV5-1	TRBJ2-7	CASSLANAGNFPYEQYF
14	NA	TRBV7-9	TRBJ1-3	CASSGVTSGNTIYF
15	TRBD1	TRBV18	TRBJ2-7	CASSPWTGGDAEQYF
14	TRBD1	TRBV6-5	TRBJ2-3	CASGQEASTDTQYF
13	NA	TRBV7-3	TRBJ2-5	CASSLGLQETQYF
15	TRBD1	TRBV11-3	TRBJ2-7	CASSSGTGGTYEQYF
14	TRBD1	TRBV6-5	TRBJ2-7	CASSQTGGVDEQYF
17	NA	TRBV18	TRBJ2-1	CASSPRRTGPKNNEQFF
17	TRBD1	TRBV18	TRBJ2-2	CASSPPSGRGQTGELFF
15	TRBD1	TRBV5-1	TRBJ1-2	CASSLTGGAEYGYTF
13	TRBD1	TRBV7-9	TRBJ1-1	CASSRDSGTEAFF
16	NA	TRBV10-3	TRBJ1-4	CAISERPGQINEKLFF
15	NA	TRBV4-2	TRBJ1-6	CASSQDIPDNSPLHF
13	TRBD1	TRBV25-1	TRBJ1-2	CASRTGAGYGYTF
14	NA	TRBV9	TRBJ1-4	CASSRRDIDEKLFF
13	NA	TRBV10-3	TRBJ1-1	CAISDDSEYGFFF
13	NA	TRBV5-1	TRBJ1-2	CASSLVMGDGYTF
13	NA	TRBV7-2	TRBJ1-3	CASSLEEGNTIYF
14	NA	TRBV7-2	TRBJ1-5	CASSFDSSNQPQHF
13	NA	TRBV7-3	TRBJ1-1	CASSPRANTEAFF
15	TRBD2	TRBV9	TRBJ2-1	CASSVSGGAVSEQFF
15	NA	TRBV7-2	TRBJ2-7	CASSQAGGSPYEQYF
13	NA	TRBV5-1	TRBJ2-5	CASGRIVKETQYF
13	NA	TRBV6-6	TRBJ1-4	CASRGRDSEKLFF
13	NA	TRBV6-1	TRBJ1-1	CASSDRETTEAFF
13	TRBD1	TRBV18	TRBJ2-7	CASSAGGSYEQYF
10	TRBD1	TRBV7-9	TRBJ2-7	CASSGDRGHF
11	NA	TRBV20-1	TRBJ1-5	CSASRVQPQHF
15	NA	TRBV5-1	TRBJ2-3	CASSPLGASTDTQYF